The 4 T cell receptor beta chains reported below all come from one sample, sequenced in a study of OX40 agonist ivuxolimab in advanced cancers. Library preparation used the immunoSEQ multiplex PCR assay. TCRdb provides this immuneACCESS table in a form limited to in-frame rearrangements. Some clones are lacking; in checked studies, under half of them reflect an unresolved V gene, and why the rest are absent is not known. The sample data list about 46,000 clones, and approximately 90% of these were observed just once. The ten largest clones capture around 11% of the sample. Here the sequenced sample was CD4+ or CD8+ T cells sorted from blood, taken in a trial of the OX40 agonist ivuxolimab. The receptors derive from an adult with an advanced solid tumor such as melanoma, head and neck, liver or kidney cancer.

This rearrangement joins TRBV4-1 to TRBJ1-3, with a possible D match to TRBD1 (5 bases). The germline V gene encodes CDR1 MGHRA and CDR2 YSYEKL. Trimming stripped 5 bases from V and 3 bases from J, with 11 bases between. The CDR3 spans 14 residues. CDR3 nucleotides: TGCGCCAGCAGCATGATGGGGCTTGGAAACACCATATATTTT. This gives the protein CASSMMGLGNTIYF.

For the CDR3, the DNA is TGTGCCAGCAGCGACAATGACGGACTCTCCCGTCTCACAGATACGCAGTATTTT. Its translation is CASSDNDGLSRLTDTQYF. This chain connects TRBV7-9 to TRBJ2-3, with TRBD2 as a possible D gene (5 bases). The germline gives CDR1 SEHNR, CDR2 FQNEAQ (reference sequence). The V gene lost 5 bases and the J gene lost 2 bases, with 23 bases spanning the gap. This CDR3 is 18 amino acids long.

This chain connects TRBV5-1 to TRBJ1-2; no clear D. Trimming removed 6 bases at V and 0 bases at J, with 9 bases between. Germline CDR1 SGHRS, CDR2 YFSETQ. The length of the CDR3 is 13 residues. The CDR3 protein is CASTGSPNYGYTF. As DNA, the CDR3 is TGCGCCAGCACAGGATCCCCTAACTATGGCTACACCTTC.

This clone was seen only once. The V and J genes are TRBV5-8 and TRBJ1-2; D is perhaps TRBD1 (5 bases). The CDR3 has 11 residues. Germline V gene sequence: CDR1 SGHTS, CDR2 YDEGEE. Deletions cut 7 bases from V and 8 bases from J, with 12 bases between. The CDR3 region has the DNA TGTGCCAGCCCCAGGGCTTACGGCTACACCTTC. Translated, it gives CASPRAYGYTF.